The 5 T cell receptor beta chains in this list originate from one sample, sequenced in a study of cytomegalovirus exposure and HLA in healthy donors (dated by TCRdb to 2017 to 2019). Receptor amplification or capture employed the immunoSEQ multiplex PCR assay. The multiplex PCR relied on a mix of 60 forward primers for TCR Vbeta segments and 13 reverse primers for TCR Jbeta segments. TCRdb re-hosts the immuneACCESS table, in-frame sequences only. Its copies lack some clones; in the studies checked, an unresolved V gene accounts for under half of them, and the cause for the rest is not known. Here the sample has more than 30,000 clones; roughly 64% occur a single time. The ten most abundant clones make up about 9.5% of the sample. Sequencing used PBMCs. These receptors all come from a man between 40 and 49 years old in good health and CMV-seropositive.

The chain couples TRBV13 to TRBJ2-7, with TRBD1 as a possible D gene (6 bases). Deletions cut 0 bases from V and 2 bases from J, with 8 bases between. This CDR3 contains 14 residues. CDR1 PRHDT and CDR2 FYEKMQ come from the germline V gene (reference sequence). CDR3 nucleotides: TGTGCCAGCAGCTTAGGGGCAGGGGCCTACGAGCAGTACTTC. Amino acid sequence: CASSLGAGAYEQYF.

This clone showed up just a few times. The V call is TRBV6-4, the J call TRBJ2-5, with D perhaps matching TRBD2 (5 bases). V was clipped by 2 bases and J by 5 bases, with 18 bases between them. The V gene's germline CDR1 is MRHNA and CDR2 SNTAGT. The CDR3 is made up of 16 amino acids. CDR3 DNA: TGTGCCAGCAGTGACCTGGCTAGCCCCGGCCGCGAGACCCAGTACTTC. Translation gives CASSDLASPGRETQYF.

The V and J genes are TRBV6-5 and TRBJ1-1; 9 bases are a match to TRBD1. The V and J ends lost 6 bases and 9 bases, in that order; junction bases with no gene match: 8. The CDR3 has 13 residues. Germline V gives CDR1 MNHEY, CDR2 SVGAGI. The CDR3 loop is CASRPSDRGQAFF. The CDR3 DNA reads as TGTGCCAGCAGACCCTCGGACAGGGGACAAGCTTTCTTT.

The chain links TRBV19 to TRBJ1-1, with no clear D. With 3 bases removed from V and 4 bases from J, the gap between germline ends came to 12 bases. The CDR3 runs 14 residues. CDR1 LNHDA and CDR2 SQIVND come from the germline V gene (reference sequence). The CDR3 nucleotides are TGTGCCAGTAGTATTCGGGGTGTGAGCACTGAAGCTTTCTTT. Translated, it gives CASSIRGVSTEAFF.

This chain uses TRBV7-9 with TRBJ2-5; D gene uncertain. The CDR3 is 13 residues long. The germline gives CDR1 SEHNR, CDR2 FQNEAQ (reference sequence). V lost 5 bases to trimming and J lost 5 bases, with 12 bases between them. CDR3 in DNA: TGTGCCAGCAGCCGATCGCGGCACGAGACCCAGTACTTC. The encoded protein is CASSRSRHETQYF.